The T cell receptor (beta chain) described here comes from a study of T cell responses to AZD1222 COVID-19 vaccine. The CDR3 is made up of 14 amino acids. With V trimmed by 3 bases and J by 0 bases, 1 base remained unmatched. Germline CDR1 is SEHNR and CDR2 is FQNEAQ (reference sequence). Concerning this clone itself: The antigen is undetermined.

Study findings and constraints: The study found vaccine-associated CD4 TCRs spanning spike, dominant at 160-218 and 743-854. Repertoires were sampled only after the peak T cell response. Clonal diversity was possibly underestimated, and the donors were mostly white British, with more females.

TCRdb's copy holds only in-frame clones and misses some; the assay was immunoSEQ multiplex PCR. The top ten hold approximately 10% of the sample, which has about 100,000 clones, around 87% seen once. The rearrangement uses TRBV7-9 and TRBJ1-2; 7 nucleotides align to TRBD1. The starting material was peripheral blood, obtained 28 days after the second AZD1222 dose. This sequence was found in an adult who received the AZD1222 COVID-19 vaccine. Written as DNA, the CDR3 is TGTGCCAGCAGCTTGGGACAGTCTAACTATGGCTACACCTTC. It yields the protein CASSLGQSNYGYTF.